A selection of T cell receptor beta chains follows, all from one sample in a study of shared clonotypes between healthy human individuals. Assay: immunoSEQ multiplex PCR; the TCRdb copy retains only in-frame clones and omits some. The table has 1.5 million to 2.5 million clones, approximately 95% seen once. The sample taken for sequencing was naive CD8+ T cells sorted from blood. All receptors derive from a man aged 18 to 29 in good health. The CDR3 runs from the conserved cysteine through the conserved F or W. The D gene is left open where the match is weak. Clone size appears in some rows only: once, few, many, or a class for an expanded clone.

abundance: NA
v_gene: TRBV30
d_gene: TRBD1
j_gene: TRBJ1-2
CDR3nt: TGTGCCTGGTCCGGGACAGCCTATGGCTACACCTTC
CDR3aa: CAWSGTAYGYTF

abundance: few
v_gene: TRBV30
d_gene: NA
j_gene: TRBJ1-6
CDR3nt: TGTGCCTGGAGTGTACTTCAGGGGAACTCACCCCTCCACTTT
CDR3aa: CAWSVLQGNSPLHF

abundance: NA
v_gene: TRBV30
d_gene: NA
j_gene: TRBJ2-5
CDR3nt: TGTGCCTGGAGTGTAGGAGAGACCCAGTACTTC
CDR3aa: CAWSVGETQYF

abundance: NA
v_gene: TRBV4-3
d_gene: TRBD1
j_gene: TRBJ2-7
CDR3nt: TGCGCCAGCAGCCAAGTGGCAGGGGGCGACGAGCAGTACTTC
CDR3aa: CASSQVAGGDEQYF

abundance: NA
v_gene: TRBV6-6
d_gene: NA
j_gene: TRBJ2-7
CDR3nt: TGTGCCAGCAGTTACTCGGACCGTGGGTATGAGCAGTACTTC
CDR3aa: CASSYSDRGYEQYF

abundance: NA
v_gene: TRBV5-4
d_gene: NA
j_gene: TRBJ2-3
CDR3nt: TGTGCCAGCAGCCGGTCCGGTTTCAGCACAGATACGCAGTATTTT
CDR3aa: CASSRSGFSTDTQYF

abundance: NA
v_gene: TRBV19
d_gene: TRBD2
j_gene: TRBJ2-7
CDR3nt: TGTGCCAGTAGCCTAACTAGCGGGGCTTCCTACGAGCAGTACTTC
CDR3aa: CASSLTSGASYEQYF

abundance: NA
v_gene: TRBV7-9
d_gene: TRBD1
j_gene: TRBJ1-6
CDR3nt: TGTGCCAGCAGCCCCGGACAGGGCGAATTTATTTCACCCCTCCACTTT
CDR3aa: CASSPGQGEFISPLHF

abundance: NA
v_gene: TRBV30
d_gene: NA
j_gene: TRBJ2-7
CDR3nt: TGTGCCTGGAGTGTAAGCAGTTCCTACGAGCAGTACTTC
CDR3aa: CAWSVSSSYEQYF

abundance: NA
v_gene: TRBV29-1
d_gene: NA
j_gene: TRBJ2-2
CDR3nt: TGCAGCGGCTCCGGGACAAGCACCGGGGAGCTGTTTTTT
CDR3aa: CSGSGTSTGELFF

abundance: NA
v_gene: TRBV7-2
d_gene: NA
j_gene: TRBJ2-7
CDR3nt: TGTGCCAGCAGCTGGGGGGTGCGGTACGAGCAGTACTTC
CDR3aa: CASSWGVRYEQYF

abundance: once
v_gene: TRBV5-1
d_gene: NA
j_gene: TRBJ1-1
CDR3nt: TGCGCCAGCAGCTTGGCACAGGGTTCGAACACTGAAGCTTTCTTT
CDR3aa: CASSLAQGSNTEAFF

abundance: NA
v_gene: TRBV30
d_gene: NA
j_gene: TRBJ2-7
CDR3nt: TGTGCCTGGAGTATTATAAATTACGAGCAGTACTTC
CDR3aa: CAWSIINYEQYF

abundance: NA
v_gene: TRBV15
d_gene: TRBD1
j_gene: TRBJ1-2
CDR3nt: TGTGCCACCAGCAGCGGACAGGGGGCTGGTGGCTACACCTTC
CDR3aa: CATSSGQGAGGYTF

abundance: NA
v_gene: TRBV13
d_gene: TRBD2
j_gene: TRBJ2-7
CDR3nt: TGTGCCAGCAGCTCGTGGGGGGGGAGCTCCTACGAGCAGTACTTC
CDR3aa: CASSSWGGSSYEQYF

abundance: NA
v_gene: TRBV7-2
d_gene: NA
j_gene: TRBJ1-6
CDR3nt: TGTGCCAGCAGCTTACACAGCTCCTATAATTCACCCCTCCACTTT
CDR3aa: CASSLHSSYNSPLHF

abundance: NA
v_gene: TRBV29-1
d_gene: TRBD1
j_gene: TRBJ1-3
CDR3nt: TGCAGCGTTGGAGCTCGACAGGGAAGAAACACCATATATTTT
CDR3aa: CSVGARQGRNTIYF

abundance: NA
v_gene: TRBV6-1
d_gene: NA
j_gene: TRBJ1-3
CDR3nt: TGTGCCAGCAGTGAGACTAGTGAGGGAGCGGGAAACACCATATATTTT
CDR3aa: CASSETSEGAGNTIYF

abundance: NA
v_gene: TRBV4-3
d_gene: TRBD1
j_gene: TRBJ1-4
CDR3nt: TGCGCCAGCAGCCCATCGACAGGGCTAATCGAAAAACTGTTTTTT
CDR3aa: CASSPSTGLIEKLFF

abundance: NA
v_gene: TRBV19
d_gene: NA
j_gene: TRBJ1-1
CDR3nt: TGTGCCAGTAGTCATAGTGACGGAAACACTGAAGCTTTCTTT
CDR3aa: CASSHSDGNTEAFF

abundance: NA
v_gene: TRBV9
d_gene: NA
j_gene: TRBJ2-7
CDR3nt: TGTGCCAGCAGCCCAGGGACCCCCTACGAGCAGTACTTC
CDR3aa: CASSPGTPYEQYF

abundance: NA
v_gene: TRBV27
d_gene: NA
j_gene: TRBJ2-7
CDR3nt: TGTGCCACCCGGGGGATGGCCAGGGACGCCTACGAGCAGTACTTC
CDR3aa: CATRGMARDAYEQYF

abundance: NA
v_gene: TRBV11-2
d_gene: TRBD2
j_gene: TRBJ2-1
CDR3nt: TGTGCCAGCAGCTTGGGACTTAGCGGGAGGGCCGACTACAATGAGCAGTTCTTC
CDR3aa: CASSLGLSGRADYNEQFF

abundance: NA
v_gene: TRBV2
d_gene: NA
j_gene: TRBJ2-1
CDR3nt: TGTGCCAGCAGTGAAGCTCAGGGGCCTTCCTACAATGAGCAGTTCTTC
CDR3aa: CASSEAQGPSYNEQFF

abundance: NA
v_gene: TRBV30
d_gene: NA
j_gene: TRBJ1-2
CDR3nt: TGTGCCTGGAGTGATACAGGGCTTGGCTATGGCTACACCTTC
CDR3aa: CAWSDTGLGYGYTF

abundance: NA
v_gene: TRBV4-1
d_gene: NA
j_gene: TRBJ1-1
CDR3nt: TGCGCCAGCAGCCCGGGGCCACTGAGGTCTGAAGCTTTCTTT
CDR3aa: CASSPGPLRSEAFF

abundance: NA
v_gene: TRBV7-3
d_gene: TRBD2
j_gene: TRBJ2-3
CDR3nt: TGTGCCAGCAGCTTCTCCGGGGGGGCAGATACGCAGTATTTT
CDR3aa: CASSFSGGADTQYF

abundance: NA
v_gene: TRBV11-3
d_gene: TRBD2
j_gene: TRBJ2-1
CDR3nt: TGTGCCAGCAGCTTCACTAGCGGGAGAGACAATGAGCAGTTCTTC
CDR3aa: CASSFTSGRDNEQFF

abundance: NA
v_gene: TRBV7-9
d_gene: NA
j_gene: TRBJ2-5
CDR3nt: TGTGCCAGCGGCCTACCGGGACCGGGGGAGACCCAGTACTTC
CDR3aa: CASGLPGPGETQYF

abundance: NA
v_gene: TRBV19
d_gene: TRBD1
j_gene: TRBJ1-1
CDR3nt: TGTGCCAGTAGTTCTTCCGGGACAGGGAGCCTTAGCACTGAAGCTTTCTTT
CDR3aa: CASSSSGTGSLSTEAFF

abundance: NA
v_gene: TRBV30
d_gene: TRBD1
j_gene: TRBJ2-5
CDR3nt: TGTGCCTGGGCCAGACAGGGCGAGACCCAGTACTTC
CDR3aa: CAWARQGETQYF

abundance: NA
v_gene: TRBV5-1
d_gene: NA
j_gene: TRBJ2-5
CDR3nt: TGCGCCAGCAGCTTGCCCAGCCACCAAGAGACCCAGTACTTC
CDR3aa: CASSLPSHQETQYF

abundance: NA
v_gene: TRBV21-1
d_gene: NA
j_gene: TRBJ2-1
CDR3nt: TGTGCCAGCAGCAAAGTGCCAGGGGAGTACAATGAGCAGTTCTTC
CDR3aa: CASSKVPGEYNEQFF

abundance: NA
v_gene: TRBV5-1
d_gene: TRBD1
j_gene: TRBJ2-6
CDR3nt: TGCGCCAGCAGTTATGGACAGGGTGTCTCTGGGGCCAACGTCCTGACTTTC
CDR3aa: CASSYGQGVSGANVLTF

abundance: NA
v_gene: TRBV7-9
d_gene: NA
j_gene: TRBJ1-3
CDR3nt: TGTGCCACCGGGGGGTATGAAAACACCATATATTTT
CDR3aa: CATGGYENTIYF

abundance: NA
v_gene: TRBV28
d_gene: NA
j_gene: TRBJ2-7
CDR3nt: TGTGCCAGCAGCCTGTGGGGCGACGAGCAGTACTTC
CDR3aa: CASSLWGDEQYF

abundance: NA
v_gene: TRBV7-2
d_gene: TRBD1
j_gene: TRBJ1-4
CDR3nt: TGTGCCAGCAGCTCCCCTAGGACGGGAGCAGGGGGGAATGAAAAACTGTTTTTT
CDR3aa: CASSSPRTGAGGNEKLFF

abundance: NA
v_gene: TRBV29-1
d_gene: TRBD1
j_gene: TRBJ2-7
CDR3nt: TGCAGCGTTCAGACAGGGGCCTACGAGCAGTACTTC
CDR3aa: CSVQTGAYEQYF

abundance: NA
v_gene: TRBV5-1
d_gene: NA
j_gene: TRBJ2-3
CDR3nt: TGCGCCAGCAGCTTACGACAGTTTAGCACAGATACGCAGTATTTT
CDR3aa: CASSLRQFSTDTQYF

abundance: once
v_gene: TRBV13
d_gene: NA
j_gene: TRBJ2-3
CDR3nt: TGTGCCAGCAGCTCTACGGATCTCACAGATACGCAGTATTTT
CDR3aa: CASSSTDLTDTQYF

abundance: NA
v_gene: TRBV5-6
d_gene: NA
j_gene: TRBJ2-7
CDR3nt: TGTGCCAGCAGCTCCCGTACCTACGAGCAGTACTTC
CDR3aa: CASSSRTYEQYF

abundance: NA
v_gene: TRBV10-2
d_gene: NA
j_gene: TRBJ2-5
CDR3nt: TGCGCCAGCAGTGGGGCGGCGGAACAAGAGACCCAGTACTTC
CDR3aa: CASSGAAEQETQYF

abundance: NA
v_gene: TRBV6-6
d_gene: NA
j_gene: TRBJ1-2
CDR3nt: TGTGCCAGCAGTTACTCATCGGAAGCTTATGGCTACACCTTC
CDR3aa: CASSYSSEAYGYTF

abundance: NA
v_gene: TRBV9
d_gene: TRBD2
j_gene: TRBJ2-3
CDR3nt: TGTGCCAGCAGCGTAGGGGTGGGAGGGCCGACAGATACGCAGTATTTT
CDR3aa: CASSVGVGGPTDTQYF

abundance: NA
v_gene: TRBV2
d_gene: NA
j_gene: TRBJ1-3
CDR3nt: TGTGCCAGCAGCCTCTCCTCTGGAAACACCATATATTTT
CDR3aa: CASSLSSGNTIYF